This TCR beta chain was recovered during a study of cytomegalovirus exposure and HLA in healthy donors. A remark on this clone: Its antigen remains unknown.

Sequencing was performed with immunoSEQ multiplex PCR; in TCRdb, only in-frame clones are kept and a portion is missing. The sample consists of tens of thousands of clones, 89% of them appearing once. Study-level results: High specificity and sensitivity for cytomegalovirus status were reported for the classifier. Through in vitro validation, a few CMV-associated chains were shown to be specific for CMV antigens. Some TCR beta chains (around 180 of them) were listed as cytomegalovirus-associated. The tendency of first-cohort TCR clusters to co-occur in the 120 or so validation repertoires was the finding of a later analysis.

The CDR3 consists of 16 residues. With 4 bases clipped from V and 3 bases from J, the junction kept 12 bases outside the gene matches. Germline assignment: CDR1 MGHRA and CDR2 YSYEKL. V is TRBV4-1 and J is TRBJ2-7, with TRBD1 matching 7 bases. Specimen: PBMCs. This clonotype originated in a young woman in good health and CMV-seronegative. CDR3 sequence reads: CASSLYGTDPRYEQYF. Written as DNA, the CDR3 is TGCGCCAGCAGCCTCTACGGGACAGACCCACGCTACGAGCAGTACTTC.